The 2 T cell receptor beta chains listed next were all sequenced from one sample in a study of cytomegalovirus exposure and HLA in healthy donors. Primers included in the PCR were 60 Vbeta and 13 Jbeta primers. TCRdb keeps only in-frame clones here, not all; method: immunoSEQ multiplex PCR. The data hold about 130,000 clones, with roughly 84% observed a single time. Specimen: PBMCs. Receptors originate from a middle-aged man in good health and CMV-seronegative.

This chain joins TRBV15 and TRBJ1-1, with D possibly being TRBD1 (5 bases). CDR1 is LNHNV and CDR2 is YYDKDF in the germline V gene (reference sequence). V lost 1 base to trimming and J lost 1 base, with 7 bases between them. The CDR3 length is 14 residues. The CDR3 spells CATSRATENTEAFF. CDR3 in DNA: TGTGCCACCAGCAGAGCGACAGAGAACACTGAAGCTTTCTTT.

This chain joins TRBV19 and TRBJ2-3; 15 nucleotides align to TRBD2. Germline CDR1 and CDR2: LNHDA and SQIVND (reference sequence). The ends lost 4 bases at V and 3 bases at J; junction bases unmatched: 2. This CDR3 is 16 amino acids long. The CDR3 region has the DNA TGTGCCAGTAGTAGGGGGACTAGCGGGGGGACAGATACGCAGTATTTT. Translation gives CASSRGTSGGTDTQYF. Complete variable domain (other parts from reference TRBV19 and TRBJ2-3): DGGITQSPKYLFRKEGQNVTLSCEQNLNHDAMYWYRQDPGQGLRLIYYSQIVNDFQKGDIAEGYSVSREKKESFPLTVTSAQKNPTAFYLCASSRGTSGGTDTQYFGPGTRLTVL.